These 3 T cell receptor beta chains share one sample of origin, sequenced in a study of shared clonotypes between healthy human individuals. The protocol was immunoSEQ multiplex PCR, while the TCRdb copy is restricted to in-frame clones and leaves out a portion. The repertoire has roughly 640,000 clones, approximately 97% of them found once; the top ten carry about 0.06%. What was sequenced was naive CD4+ T cells sorted from blood. Subset described: CD45RA+ positively selected. The receptors shown here come from a woman in her thirties in good health.

The chain has TRBV4-1 and TRBJ1-2, with TRBD1 identical over 7 bases. The germline CDR1 and CDR2 sequences are MGHRA and YSYEKL. The CDR3 runs to 15 residues. V lost 3 bases, J lost 2 bases, and 6 bases stayed unmatched. The CDR3 DNA reads TGCGCCAGCAGCCAGACGAGGGGACAGAACTATGGCTACACCTTC. Its protein product is CASSQTRGQNYGYTF.

The chain recombines TRBV5-1 with TRBJ2-1; perhaps TRBD2 as D (6 bases). The V end was cut by 0 bases, the J end by 6 bases, with 13 bases between. Germline V gene sequence: CDR1 SGHRS, CDR2 YFSETQ. CDR3 size: 15 residues. The DNA for the CDR3 is TGCGCCAGCAGCTTGGCGGGAGTCCAATGCAATGAGCAGTTCTTC. Amino acid sequence: CASSLAGVQCNEQFF.

The V gene is TRBV6-6, the J gene TRBJ2-3; 13 positions agree with TRBD2. Germline assignment: CDR1 MNHNY and CDR2 SVGAGI (reference sequence). The CDR3 is 16 residues long. Unmatched junction bases numbered 5, after V lost 2 bases and J lost 6 bases. CDR3 residues: CASSYTTSGRPDTQYF. In DNA form, the CDR3 reads TGTGCCAGCAGTTACACGACTAGCGGGAGGCCGGATACGCAGTATTTT.